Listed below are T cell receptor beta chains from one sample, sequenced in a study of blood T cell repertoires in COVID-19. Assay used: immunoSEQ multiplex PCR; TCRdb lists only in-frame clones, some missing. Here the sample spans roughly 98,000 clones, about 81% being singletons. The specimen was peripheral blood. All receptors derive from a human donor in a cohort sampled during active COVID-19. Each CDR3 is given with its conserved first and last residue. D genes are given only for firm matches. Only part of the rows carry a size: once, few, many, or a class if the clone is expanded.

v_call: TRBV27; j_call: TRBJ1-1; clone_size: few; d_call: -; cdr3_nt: TGTGCCAGCAGTTTCTCCGACAGCTGGGGCACTGAAGCTTTCTTT; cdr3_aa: CASSFSDSWGTEAFF
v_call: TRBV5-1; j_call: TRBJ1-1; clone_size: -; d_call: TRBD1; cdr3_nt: TGCGCCAGCAGCTTGGATGCAGGGGGCACTGAAGCTTTCTTT; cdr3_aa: CASSLDAGGTEAFF
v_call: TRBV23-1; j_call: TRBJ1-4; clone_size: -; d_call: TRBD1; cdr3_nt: TGCGCCAGCAGTCAATCGAGACAGGGGGCTTATGAAAAACTGTTTTTT; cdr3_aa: CASSQSRQGAYEKLFF
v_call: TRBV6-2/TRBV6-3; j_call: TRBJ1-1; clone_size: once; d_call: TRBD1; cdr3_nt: TGTGCCAGCAGTTCCGTTCTTAGACAGGGAGTAATGAACACTGAAGCTTTCTTT; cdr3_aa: CASSSVLRQGVMNTEAFF
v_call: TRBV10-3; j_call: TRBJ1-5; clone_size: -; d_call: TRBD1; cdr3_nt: TGTGCCATCAGCTCACAGGGGAGCAATCAGCCCCAGCATTTT; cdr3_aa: CAISSQGSNQPQHF
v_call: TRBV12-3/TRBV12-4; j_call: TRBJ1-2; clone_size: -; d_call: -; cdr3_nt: TGTGCCAGCAGTTCTTCCTATGGCTACACCTTC; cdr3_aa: CASSSSYGYTF
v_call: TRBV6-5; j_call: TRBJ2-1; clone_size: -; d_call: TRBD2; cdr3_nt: TGTGCCACGCAAATTAGCGGGGGGGCGAATGAGCAGTTCTTC; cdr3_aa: CATQISGGANEQFF
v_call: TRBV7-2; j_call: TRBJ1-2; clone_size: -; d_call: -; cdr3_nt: TGTGCCAGCAGCTTAGGGAACACAGGGAATTATGGCTACACCTTC; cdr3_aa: CASSLGNTGNYGYTF
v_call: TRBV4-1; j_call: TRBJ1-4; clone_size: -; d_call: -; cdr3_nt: TGCGCCAGCAGCCAACACTACAGGGATGAAAAACTGTTTTTT; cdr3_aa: CASSQHYRDEKLFF
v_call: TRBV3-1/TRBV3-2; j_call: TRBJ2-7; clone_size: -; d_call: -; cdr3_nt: TGTGCCAGCAGCCAAGATCGACAGCTCACGAACGAGCAGTACTTC; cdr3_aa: CASSQDRQLTNEQYF
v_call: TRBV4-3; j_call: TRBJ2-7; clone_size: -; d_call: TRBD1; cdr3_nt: TGCGCCAGCAGCCAAGCGCCTGGACAGGCTCACGAGCAGTACTTC; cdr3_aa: CASSQAPGQAHEQYF
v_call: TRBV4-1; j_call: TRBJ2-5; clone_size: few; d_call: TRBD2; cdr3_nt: TGCGCCAGCAGCCGGGCGGGGGGAGGAGAGACCCAGTACTTC; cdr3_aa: CASSRAGGGETQYF
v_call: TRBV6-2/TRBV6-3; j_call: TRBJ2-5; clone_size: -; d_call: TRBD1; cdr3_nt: TGTGCCAGCAGTTACTCGAACAGGGGTAGAAAAGAGACCCAGTACTTC; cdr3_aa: CASSYSNRGRKETQYF
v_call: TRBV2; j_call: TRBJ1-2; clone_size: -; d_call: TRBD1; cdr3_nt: TGTGCCAGCAGTCAGACAGGGGGCTATGGCTACACCTTC; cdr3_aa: CASSQTGGYGYTF
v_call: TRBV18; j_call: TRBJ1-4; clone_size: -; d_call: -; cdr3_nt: TGTGCCAGCTCCCTCCAGGGGATTAATGAAAAACTGTTTTTT; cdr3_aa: CASSLQGINEKLFF
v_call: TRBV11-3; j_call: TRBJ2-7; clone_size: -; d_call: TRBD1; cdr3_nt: TGTGCCAGCAGCTTGACAGGGAGCAGCTACGAGCAGTACTTC; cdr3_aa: CASSLTGSSYEQYF
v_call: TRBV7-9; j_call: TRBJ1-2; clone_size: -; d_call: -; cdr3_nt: TGTGCCAGCAGCTTAGTTTTTCAGGCAAACCCGACGGGCTACACCTTC; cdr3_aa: CASSLVFQANPTGYTF
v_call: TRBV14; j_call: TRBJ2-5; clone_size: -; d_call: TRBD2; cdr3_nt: TGTGCCAGCAGCCAAGGGCCGCTAGCGGGGCAAGAGACCCAGTACTTC; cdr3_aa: CASSQGPLAGQETQYF
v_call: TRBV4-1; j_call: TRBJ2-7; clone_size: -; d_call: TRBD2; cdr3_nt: TGCGCCAGCAGCCCACCGGGACTAGCAGTCTACGAGCAGTACTTC; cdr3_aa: CASSPPGLAVYEQYF
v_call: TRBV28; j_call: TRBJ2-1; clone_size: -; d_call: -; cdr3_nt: TGTGCCAGCAGTGGGCTGCACAATGAGCAGTTCTTC; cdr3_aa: CASSGLHNEQFF
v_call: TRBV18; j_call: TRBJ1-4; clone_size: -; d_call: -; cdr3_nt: TGTGCCAGCTCACCGAACTCTAATGAAAAACTGTTTTTT; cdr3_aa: CASSPNSNEKLFF
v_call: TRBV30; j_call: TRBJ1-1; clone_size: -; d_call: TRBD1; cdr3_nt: TGTGCCTGGCACCCTGGACAGGGGATGTACACTGAAGCTTTCTTT; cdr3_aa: CAWHPGQGMYTEAFF
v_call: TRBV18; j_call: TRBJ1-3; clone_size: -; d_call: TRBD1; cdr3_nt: TGTGCCAGCTCACACCGGGACAGGGGTTCTGGAAACACCATATATTTT; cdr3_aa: CASSHRDRGSGNTIYF
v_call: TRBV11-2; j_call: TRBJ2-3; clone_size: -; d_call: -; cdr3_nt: TGTGCCAGCAGCTTAGATCGGCGGGGAAGCACAGATACGCAGTATTTT; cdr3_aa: CASSLDRRGSTDTQYF
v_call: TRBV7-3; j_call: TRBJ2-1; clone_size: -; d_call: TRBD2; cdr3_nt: TGTGCCAGCAGCTCTCAAGCGGGGGGGCTGGGTGAGCAGTTCTTC; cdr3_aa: CASSSQAGGLGEQFF
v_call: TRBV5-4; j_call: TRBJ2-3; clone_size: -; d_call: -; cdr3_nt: TGTGCCAGCAGCTCCAAAACTTCGGGGGAAGATACGCAGTATTTT; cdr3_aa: CASSSKTSGEDTQYF
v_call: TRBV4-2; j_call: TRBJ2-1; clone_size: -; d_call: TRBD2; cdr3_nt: TGTGCCAGCAGCCGGACTGACCTCCGGGGGGATGAGCAGTTCTTC; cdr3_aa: CASSRTDLRGDEQFF
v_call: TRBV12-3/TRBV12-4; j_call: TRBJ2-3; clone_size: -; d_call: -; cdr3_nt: TGTGCCAGCAGTAACCTAGTGTCAGATACGCAGTATTTT; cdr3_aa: CASSNLVSDTQYF
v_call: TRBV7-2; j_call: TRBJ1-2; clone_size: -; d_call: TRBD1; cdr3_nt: TGTGCCAGCAGCTCCCAAACTGACAGGGGCTATGGCTACACCTTC; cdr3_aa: CASSSQTDRGYGYTF
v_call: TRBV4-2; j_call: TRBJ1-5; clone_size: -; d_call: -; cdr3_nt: TGTGCCAGCAGCCAAGGGTTCCAGAGGGATCAGCCCCAGCATTTT; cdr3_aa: CASSQGFQRDQPQHF
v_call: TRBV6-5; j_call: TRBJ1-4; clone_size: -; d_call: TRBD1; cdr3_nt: TGTGCCAGTACCCCGGGACAGGCACCTAATGAAAAACTGTTTTTT; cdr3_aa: CASTPGQAPNEKLFF
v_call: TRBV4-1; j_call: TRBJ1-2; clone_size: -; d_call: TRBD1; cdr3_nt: TGCGCCAGCAGCCAAGGACAGGGAATGAGAGGCTACACCTTC; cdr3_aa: CASSQGQGMRGYTF
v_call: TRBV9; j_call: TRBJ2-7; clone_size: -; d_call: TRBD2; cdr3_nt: TGTGCCAGCAGCGTAGGACTAGCGGGTTCTACTTACGAGCAGTACTTC; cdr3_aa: CASSVGLAGSTYEQYF
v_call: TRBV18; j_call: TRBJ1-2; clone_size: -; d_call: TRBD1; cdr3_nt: TGTGCCAGCTCAAGGGACAGCGAAAACTATGGCTACACCTTC; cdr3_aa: CASSRDSENYGYTF
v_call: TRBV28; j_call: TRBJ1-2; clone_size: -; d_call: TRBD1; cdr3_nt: TGTGCCAGCAGTTTGGACAGGGTATATGGCTACACCTTC; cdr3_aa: CASSLDRVYGYTF
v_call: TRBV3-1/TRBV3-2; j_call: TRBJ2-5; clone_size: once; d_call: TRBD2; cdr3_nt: TGTGCCAGCAGCCAAGATCCCCCTTTTTTCAGCGGGGGAGCAGCGGTCCGGGAGACCCAGTACTTC; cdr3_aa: CASSQDPPFFSGGAAVRETQYF
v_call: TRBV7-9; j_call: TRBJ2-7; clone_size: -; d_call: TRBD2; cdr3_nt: TGTGCCAGCAGCTTTGGCGGGGGGTCCTACGAGCAGTACTTC; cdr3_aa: CASSFGGGSYEQYF
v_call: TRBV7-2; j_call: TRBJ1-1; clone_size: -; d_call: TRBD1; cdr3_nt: TGTGCCAGCAGCTTTTCCGGGACAGGGGGCGGGAAGACTGAAGCTTTCTTT; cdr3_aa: CASSFSGTGGGKTEAFF
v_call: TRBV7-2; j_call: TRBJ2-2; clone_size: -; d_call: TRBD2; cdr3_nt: TGTGCCAGCAGCTTCCGGGGGGGGACGAGCGGGGAGCTGTTTTTT; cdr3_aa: CASSFRGGTSGELFF
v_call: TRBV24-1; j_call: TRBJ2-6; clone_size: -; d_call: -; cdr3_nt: TGTGCCACCTGGGCAGGGGACGGGGCCAACGTCCTGACTTTC; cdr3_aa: CATWAGDGANVLTF
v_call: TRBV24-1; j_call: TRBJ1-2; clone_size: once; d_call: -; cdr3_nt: TGTGCCACCAGTGACCCCCCGGACTATGGCTACACCTTC; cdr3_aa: CATSDPPDYGYTF
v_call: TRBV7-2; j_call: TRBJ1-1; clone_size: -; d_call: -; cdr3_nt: TGTGCCAGCAGCTTACAGATGAACACTGAAGCTTTCTTT; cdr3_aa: CASSLQMNTEAFF
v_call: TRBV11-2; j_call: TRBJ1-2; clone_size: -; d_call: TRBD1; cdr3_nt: TGTGCCAGCAGCGCAGCCCTACAGGGGACGAACTATGGCTACACCTTC; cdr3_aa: CASSAALQGTNYGYTF
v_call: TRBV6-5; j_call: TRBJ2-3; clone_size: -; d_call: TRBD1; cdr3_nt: TGTGCCAGCAGCCGACGCAGGGGGAGCACAGATACGCAGTATTTT; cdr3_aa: CASSRRRGSTDTQYF
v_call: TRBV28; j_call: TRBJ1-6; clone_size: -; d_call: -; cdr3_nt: TGTGCCAGCAGTTCACATACAGGGAATTCACCCCTCCACTTT; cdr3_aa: CASSSHTGNSPLHF
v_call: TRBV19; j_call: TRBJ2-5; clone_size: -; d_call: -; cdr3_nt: TGTGCCAGTAGTAGGCTGATAATGGAGACCCAGTACTTC; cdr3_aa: CASSRLIMETQYF
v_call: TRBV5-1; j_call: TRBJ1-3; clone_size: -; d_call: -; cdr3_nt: TGCGCCAGCAGCTTGACGAGCTCTGGAAACACCATATATTTT; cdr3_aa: CASSLTSSGNTIYF
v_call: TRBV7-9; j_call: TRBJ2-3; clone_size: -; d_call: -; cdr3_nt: TGTGCCAGCAGCTTATCCAGGGGCACTAGCACAGATACGCAGTATTTT; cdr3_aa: CASSLSRGTSTDTQYF
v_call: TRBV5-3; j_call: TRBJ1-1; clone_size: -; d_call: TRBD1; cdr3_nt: TGTGCCAGTATAAAACTGGGGACAGGTATGAACACTGAAGCTTTCTTT; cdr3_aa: CASIKLGTGMNTEAFF
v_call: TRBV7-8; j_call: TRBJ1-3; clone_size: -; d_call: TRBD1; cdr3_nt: TGTGCCAGCAGCTTTCGGGACAGGGGCAGCTCTGGAAACACCATATATTTT; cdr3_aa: CASSFRDRGSSGNTIYF
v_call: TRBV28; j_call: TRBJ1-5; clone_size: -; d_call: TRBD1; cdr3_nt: TGTGCCAGCAGTTTTATCCCGACAGGGATGCAGCCCCAGCATTTT; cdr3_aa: CASSFIPTGMQPQHF
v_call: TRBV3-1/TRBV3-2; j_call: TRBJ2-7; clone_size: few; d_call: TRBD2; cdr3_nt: TGTGCCAGCAGCCAAGATTTGAATAGCGGGGCATACGAGCAGTACTTC; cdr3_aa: CASSQDLNSGAYEQYF
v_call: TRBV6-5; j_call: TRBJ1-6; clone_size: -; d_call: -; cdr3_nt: TGTGCCAGCAGTCGACAGGAAGATTCACCCCTCCACTTT; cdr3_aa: CASSRQEDSPLHF
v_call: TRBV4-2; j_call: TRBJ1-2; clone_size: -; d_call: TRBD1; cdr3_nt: TGTGCCAGCAGCCAAGATCCAGGGGGCTATGGCTACACCTTC; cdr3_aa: CASSQDPGGYGYTF
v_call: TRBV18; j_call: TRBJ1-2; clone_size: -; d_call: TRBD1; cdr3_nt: TGTGCCAGCTCATCGGACAGGGCATATGGCTACACCTTC; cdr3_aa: CASSSDRAYGYTF